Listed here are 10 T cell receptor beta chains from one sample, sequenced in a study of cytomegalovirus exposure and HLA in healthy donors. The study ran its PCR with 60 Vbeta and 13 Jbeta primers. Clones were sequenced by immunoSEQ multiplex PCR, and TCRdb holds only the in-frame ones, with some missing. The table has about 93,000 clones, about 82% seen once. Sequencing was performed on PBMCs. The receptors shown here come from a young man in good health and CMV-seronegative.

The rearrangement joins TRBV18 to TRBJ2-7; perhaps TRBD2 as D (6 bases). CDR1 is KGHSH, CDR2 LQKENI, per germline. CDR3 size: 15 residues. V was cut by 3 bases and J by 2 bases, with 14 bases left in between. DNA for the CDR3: TGTGCCAGCTCACCCAGGGCGGGGAAAACCTACGAGCAGTACTTC. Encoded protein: CASSPRAGKTYEQYF.

Here the CDR3 reads CASSAIGQGFSYEQYF. Here the CDR3 DNA reads TGCGCCAGCAGCGCGATTGGACAGGGTTTCTCCTACGAGCAGTACTTC. V and J are TRBV5-1 and TRBJ2-7, with 8 positions matching TRBD1. V lost 4 bases to trimming and J lost 0 bases; unmatched junction nucleotides: 9. CDR1 and CDR2 (germline): SGHRS, YFSETQ. CDR3 length: 16 amino acids.

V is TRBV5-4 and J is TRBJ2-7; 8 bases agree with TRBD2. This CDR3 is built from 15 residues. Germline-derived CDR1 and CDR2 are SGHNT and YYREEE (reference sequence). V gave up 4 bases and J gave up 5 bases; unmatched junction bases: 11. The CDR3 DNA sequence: TGTGCCAGCAGCGTTTCGGGACTAGTTGAGGACGAGCAGTACTTC. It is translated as CASSVSGLVEDEQYF.

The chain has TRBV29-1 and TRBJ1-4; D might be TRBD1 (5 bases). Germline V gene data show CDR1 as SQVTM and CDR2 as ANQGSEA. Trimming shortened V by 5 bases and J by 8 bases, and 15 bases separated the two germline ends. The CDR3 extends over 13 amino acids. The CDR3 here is CSVMVRVGEKLFF. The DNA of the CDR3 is TGCAGCGTTATGGTCAGGGTGGGGGAAAAACTGTTTTTT.

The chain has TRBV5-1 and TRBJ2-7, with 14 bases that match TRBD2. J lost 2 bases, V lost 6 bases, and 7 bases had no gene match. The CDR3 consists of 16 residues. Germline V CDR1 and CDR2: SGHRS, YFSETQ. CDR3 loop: CASTDQTSGRAYEQYF. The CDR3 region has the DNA TGCGCCAGCACCGATCAGACTAGCGGGAGGGCCTACGAGCAGTACTTC.

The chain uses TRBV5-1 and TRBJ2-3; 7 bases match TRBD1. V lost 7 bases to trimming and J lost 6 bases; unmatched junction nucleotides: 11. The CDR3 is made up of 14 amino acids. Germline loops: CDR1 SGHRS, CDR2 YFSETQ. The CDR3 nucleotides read TGCGCCAGCGACACAGGGGAAGTGGAGGATACGCAGTATTTT. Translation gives CASDTGEVEDTQYF.

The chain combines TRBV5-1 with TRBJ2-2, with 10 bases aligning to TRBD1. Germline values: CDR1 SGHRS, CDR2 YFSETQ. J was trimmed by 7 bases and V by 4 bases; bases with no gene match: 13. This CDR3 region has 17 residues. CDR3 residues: CASSREPGQGMVGELFF. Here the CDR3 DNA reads TGCGCCAGCAGCAGAGAACCGGGACAGGGGATGGTCGGGGAGCTGTTTTTT.

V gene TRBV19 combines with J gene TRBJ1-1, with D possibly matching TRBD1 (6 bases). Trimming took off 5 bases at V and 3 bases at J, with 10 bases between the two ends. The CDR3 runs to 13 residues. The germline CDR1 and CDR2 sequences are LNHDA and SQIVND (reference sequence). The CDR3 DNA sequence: TGTGCCAGTAGTTTAAACAGGGACACTGAAGCTTTCTTT. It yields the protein CASSLNRDTEAFF.

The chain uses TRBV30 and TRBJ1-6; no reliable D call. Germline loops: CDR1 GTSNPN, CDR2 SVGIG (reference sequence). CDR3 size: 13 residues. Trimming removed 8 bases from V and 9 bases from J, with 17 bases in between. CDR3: CALRLVGSSPLHF. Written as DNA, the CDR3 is TGTGCCCTGCGCCTTGTGGGGAGTTCACCCCTCCACTTT.

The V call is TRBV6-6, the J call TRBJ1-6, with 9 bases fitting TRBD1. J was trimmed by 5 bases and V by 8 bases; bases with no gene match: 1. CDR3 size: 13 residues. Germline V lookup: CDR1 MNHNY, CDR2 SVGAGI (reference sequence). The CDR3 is CASGDRDNSPLHF. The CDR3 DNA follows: TGTGCCAGCGGGGACAGGGATAATTCACCCCTCCACTTT.